This TCR beta chain was obtained from a study of T cell responses to AZD1222 COVID-19 vaccine. Study-level findings and limits: The study reported that nearly half of spike-specific TCRs target unmutated variant regions. Repertoires were sampled only after the peak T cell response. Spike-specific TCR breadth rose after two AZD1222 doses, and depth rose as well.

Libraries were prepared by immunoSEQ multiplex PCR; TCRdb keeps only in-frame clonotypes and omits some of them. The repertoire holds 85,000 to 95,000 clones, with roughly 90% as singletons. The CDR3 is made up of 17 amino acids. The J segment lost 3 bases and the V segment lost 0 bases, leaving 8 bases of the junction unmatched. Germline CDR1 and CDR2: MNHEY and SVGEGT. Regarding this clone: Its antigen is as yet unknown.

The TCR sequence derives from an adult in good health. The chain is built from TRBV6-2 or TRBV6-3 and TRBJ2-4; 7 nucleotides align to TRBD1. The material sequenced was peripheral blood, taken on day 0 of AZD1222 vaccination. Written as DNA, the CDR3 is TGTGCCAGCAGTTACTCGCCGGACAGGTTAGGCAAAAACATTCAGTACTTC. It specifies CASSYSPDRLGKNIQYF.